The sequence of this T cell receptor beta chain was determined in a study of blood T cell repertoires in COVID-19. Clinical history as reported by participants underpinned cohort assignment. Each recovered donor of Cohort 3 presented with two negative PCRs, clearance, or symptom resolution. Original processing notes: Reference gene primer amplification yielded estimated nucleated cell counts. Some clones are missing from TCRdb's copy, which holds only in-frame ones; the method was immunoSEQ multiplex PCR. V and J calls plus clone size are reproduced from that table; the DNA served to infer D and trimming. The table shows some 320,000 clones, with about nine tenths occurring only once. Germline V gene lookup returns CDR1 SGHTS and CDR2 YDEGEE. The CDR3 runs to 15 residues. V dropped 4 bases and J dropped 4 bases, with 17 bases sitting between them.

The chain joins TRBV5-8 to TRBJ2-5, with D possibly TRBD1 on 6 matching bases. The sequencing sample was made of PBMCs or T cells enriched from blood (not recorded which). The TCR comes from a man aged 55 to 70 who had recovered from COVID-19. The CDR3: CASSPVGRGIETQYF. The CDR3, as DNA: TGTGCCAGCAGCCCGGTGGGCAGGGGTATAGAGACCCAGTACTTC.